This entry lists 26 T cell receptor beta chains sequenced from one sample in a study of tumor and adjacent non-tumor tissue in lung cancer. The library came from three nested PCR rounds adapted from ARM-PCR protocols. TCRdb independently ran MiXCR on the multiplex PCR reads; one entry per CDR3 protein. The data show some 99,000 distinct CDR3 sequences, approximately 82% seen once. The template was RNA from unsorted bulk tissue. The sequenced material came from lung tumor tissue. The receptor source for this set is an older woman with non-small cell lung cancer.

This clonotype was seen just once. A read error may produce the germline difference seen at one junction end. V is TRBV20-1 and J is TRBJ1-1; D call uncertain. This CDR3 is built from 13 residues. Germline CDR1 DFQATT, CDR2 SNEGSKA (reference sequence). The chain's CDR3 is CGATPGANTEAFF. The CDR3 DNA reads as TGCGGTGCTACCCCTGGAGCCAACACTGAAGCTTTCTTT.

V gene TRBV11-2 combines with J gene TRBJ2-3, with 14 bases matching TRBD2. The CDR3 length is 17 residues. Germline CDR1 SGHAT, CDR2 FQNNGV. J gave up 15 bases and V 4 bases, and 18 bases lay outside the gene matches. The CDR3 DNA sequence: TGTGCCAGCAGCTACGGACTAGCGGGGGGTAACACAGATAGGCAATATTTT. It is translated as CASSYGLAGGNTDRQYF.

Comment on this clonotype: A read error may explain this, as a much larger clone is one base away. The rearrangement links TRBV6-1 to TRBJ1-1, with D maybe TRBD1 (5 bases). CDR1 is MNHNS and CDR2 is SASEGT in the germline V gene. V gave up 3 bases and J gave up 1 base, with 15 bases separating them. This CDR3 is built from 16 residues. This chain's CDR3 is CASSEEGHRTNTEAFF. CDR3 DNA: TGTGCCAGCAGTGAGGAGGGGCACAGGACGAACACTGAAGCTTTCTTT.

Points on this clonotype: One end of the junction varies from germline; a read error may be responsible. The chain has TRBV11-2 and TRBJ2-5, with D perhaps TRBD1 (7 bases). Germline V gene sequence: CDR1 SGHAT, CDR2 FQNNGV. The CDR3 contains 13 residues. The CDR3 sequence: CASSFSRGETHYF. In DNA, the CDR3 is TGTGCCAGCAGCTTTTCCAGGGGGGAGACCCACTACTTC.

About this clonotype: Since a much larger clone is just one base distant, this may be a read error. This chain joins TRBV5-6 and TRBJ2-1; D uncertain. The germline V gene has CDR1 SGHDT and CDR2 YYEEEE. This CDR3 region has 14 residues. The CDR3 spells CASSLGSSYNEQLF. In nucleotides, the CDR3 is TGTGCCAGCAGCTTGGGGAGCTCCTACAATGAGCAGTTATTC.

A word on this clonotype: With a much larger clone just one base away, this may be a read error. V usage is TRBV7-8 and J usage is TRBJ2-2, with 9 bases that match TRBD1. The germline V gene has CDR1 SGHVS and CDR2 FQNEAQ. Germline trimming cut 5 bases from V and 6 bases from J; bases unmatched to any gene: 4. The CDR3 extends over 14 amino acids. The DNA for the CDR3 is TGTGCCAGCAGCGGACAGGGGTTCTCCGGGGAGCTGTTTTTT. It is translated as CASSGQGFSGELFF.

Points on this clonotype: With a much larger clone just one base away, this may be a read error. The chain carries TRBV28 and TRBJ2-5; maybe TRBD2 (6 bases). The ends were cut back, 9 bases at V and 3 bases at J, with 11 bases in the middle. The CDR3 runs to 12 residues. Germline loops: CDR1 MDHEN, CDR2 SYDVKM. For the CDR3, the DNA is TGTGCCAGGAGTGCGGGAAAAGAGACCCAGTACTTC. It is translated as CARSAGKETQYF. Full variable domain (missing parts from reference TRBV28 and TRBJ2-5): DVKVTQSSRYLVKRTGEKVFLECVQDMDHENMFWYRQDPGLGLRLIYFSYDVKMKEKGDIPEGYSVSREKKERFSLILESASTNQTSMYLCARSAGKETQYFGPGTRLLVL.

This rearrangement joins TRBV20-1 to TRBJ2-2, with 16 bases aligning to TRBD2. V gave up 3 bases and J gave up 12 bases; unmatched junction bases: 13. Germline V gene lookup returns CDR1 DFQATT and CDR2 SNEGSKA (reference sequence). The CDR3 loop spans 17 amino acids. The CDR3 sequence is CSARPGTSGRADRKLFF. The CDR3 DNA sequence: TGCAGTGCTAGGCCCGGGACTAGCGGGAGGGCCGACAGGAAGCTGTTTTTT.

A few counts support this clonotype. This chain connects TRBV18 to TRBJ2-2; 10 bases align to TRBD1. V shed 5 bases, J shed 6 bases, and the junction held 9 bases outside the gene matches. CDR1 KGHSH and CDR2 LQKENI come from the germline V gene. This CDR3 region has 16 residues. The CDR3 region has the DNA TGTGCCAGCTCAGACGGGACAGGGGTGAATCCCGGGGAGCTGTTTTTT. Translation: CASSDGTGVNPGELFF.

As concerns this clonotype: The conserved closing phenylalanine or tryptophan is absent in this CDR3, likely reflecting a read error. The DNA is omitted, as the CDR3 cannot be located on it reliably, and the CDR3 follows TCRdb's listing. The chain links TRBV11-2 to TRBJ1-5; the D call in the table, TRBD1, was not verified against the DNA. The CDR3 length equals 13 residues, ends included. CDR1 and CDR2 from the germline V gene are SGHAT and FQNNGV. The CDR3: CACSRDRGQPQPI.

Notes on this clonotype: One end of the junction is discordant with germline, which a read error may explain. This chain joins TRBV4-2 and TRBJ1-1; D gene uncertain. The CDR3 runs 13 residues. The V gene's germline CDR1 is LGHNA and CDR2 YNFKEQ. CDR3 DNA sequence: TGTGCTAGCAACCAAGACATGAACACTGAAGCTTTCTTT. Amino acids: CASNQDMNTEAFF.

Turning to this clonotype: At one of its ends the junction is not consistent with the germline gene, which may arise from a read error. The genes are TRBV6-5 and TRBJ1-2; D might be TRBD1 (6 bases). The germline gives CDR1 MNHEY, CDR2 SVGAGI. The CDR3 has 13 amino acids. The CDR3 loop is CANSYGQGRGYTF. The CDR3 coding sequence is TGTGCCAACAGTTACGGTCAGGGGAGAGGCTACACCTTC.

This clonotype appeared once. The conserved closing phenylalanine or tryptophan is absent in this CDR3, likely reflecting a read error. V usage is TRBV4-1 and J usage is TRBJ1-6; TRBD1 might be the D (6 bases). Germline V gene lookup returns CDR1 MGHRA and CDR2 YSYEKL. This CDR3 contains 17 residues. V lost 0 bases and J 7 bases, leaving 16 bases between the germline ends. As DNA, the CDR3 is TGCGCCAGCAGCCAAGAGATTCCGGGGGCGGCGAATTCACCCCTCCACCTT. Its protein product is CASSQEIPGAANSPLHL.

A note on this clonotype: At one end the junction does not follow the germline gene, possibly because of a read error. In DNA form, the CDR3 reads TGTGCTTGTGGTTTGGGGCCCACCTGGGGGACCCAGTACTTC. Amino acid sequence: CACGLGPTWGTQYF. The chain joins TRBV12-5 to TRBJ2-5, with D possibly being TRBD1 (5 bases). CDR3 length equals 14 residues. Looked up from germline, CDR1 is LGHNT and CDR2 is FRNRAP. The full variable domain, its missing parts supplied by reference TRBV12-5 and TRBJ2-5, is DARVTQTPRHKVTEMGQEVTMRCQPILGHNTVFWYRQTMMQGLELLAYFRNRAPLDDSGMPKDRFSAEMPDATLATLKIQPSEPRDSAVYFCACGLGPTWGTQYFGPGTRLLVL.

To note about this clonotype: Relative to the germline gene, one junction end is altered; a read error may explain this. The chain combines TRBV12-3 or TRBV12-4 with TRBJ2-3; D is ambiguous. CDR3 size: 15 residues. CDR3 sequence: CANSFTVDYTDTQYF. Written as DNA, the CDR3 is TGTGCCAACAGTTTCACAGTGGATTACACAGATACGCAGTATTTT.

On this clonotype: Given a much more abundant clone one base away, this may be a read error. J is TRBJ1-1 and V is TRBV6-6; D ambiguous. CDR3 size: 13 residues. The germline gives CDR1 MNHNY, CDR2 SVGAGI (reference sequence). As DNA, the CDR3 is TGTGCCAGCAGTTATCCCCAGAACACTGAAACTTTCTTT. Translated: CASSYPQNTETFF.

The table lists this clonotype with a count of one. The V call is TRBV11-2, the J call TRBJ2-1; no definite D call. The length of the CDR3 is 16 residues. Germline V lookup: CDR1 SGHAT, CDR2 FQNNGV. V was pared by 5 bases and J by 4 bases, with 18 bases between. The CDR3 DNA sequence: TGTGCCAGCAGCCCCCAGTTTGGGAATTCGTACAATGAGCAGTTCTTC. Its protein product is CASSPQFGNSYNEQFF.

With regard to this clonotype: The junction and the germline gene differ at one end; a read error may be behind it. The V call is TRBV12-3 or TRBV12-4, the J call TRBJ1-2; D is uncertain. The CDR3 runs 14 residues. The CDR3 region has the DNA TGTACCAGCAGTCCCGACAAACTAAACTATGGCTACACCTTC. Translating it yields CTSSPDKLNYGYTF.

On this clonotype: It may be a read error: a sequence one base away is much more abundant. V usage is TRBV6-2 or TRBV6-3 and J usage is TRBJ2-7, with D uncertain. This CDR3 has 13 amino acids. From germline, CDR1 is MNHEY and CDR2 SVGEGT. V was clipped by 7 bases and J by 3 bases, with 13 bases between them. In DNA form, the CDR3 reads TGTGCCAGCACCCTGAGACGTGGCTACGAGCAGTACTTC. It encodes CASTLRRGYEQYF.

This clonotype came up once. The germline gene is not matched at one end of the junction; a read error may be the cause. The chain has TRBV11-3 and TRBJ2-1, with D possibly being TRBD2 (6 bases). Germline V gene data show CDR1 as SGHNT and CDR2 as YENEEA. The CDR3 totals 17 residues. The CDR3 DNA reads TGTGCCAGCAGTTTAGAGTTGACTAGTGAGAGCCATAATGAGCAGTTCTTC. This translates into CASSLELTSESHNEQFF.

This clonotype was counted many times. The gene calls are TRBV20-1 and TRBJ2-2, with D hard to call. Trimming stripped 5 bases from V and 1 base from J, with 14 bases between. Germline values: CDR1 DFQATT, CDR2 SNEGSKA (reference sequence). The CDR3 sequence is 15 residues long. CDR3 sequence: CSAPDAQRNTGELFF. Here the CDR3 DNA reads TGCAGTGCTCCGGACGCACAGAGGAACACCGGGGAGCTGTTTTTT.

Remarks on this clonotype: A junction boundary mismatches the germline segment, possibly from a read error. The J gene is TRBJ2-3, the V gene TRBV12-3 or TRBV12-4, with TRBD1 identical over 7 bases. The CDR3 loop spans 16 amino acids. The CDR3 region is CASSATGTAATDTHYF. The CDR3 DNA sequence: TGTGCCAGTAGTGCAACCGGGACAGCGGCGACAGATACGCACTATTTT.

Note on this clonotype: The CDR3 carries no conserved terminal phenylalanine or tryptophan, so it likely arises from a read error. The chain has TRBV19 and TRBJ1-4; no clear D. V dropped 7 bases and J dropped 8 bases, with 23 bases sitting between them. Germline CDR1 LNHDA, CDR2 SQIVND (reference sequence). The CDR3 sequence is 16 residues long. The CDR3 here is CASISSVGIVGEKLFI. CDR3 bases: TGTGCCAGTATATCATCGGTCGGGATTGTTGGCGAAAAACTGTTTATT.

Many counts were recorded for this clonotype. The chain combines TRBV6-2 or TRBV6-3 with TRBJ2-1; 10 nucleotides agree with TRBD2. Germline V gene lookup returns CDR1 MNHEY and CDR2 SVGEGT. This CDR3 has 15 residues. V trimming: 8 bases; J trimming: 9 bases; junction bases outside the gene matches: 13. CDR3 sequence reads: CASATGLAGVTEQFF. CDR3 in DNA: TGTGCCAGCGCCACGGGGCTAGCGGGAGTAACTGAGCAGTTCTTC.

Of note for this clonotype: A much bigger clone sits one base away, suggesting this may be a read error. The CDR3 nucleotides read TGTGCCAGCAGGGACTGGAACACCGAGGAGCTGTTTTTT. Its protein product is CASRDWNTEELFF. The chain couples TRBV6-5 to TRBJ2-2; the D gene is possibly TRBD2 (5 bases). From germline, CDR1 is MNHEY and CDR2 SVGAGI. This CDR3 is built from 13 residues.

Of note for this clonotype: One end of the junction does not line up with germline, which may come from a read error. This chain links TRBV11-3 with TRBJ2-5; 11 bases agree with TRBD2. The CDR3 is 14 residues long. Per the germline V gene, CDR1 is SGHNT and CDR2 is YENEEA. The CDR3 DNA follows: TGTGCTAGCAGCTTAGTGACTAGCGGGAAGACCCAGTACTTC. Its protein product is CASSLVTSGKTQYF.